This T cell receptor beta chain was profiled in a study of cytomegalovirus exposure and HLA in healthy donors (dated by TCRdb to about 2017). In terms of the full investigation: In an earlier analysis of roughly 590 of the donors, 250 to 300 Gb of sequence data and approximately 120 million unique TCR beta sequences from approximately 180 million T cells were reported. An early release covering just under 650 HLA-typed donors comprised about 300 gigabases of sequencing data and around 85 million unique TCR sequences. Of the 350 to 450 genotyped donors, over 65% fell in the genetic ancestry cluster associated with self-reported Caucasian donors. The aim of the study was to test whether cataloging public T cell receptors could identify signatures of past pathogen exposure. The T cell repertoires of under 750 subjects were profiled by immunosequencing and related to cytomegalovirus serostatus. Besides the first cohort of approximately 670 subjects, a separate validation cohort made up of over a hundred different subjects was used. High-throughput TCR immunosequencing, statistical association of individual TCRs with disease status, and machine learning were combined to predict cytomegalovirus infection status. To study patterns of TCR occurrence, a later analysis re-analyzed previously published TCR beta repertoires from 666 donors and added high-resolution HLA genotyping. Rather than using new phenotypic data, the later analysis identified candidate immune exposures from TCR beta sequences and from how often those sequences occurred across donors. An earlier analysis of approximately 580 of the donors used high-throughput TCR beta sequencing to judge whether each TCR beta V gene segment behaved as functional or pseudogenic. Donor age, sex, ethnicity and CMV serostatus were compiled alongside the repertoire data. In a later genetic analysis, genome-wide SNP genotypes for about 55% of the roughly 700 donors were used, and that subset was treated as a discovery cohort. Every discovery cohort repertoire had been produced on one sequencing platform. HLA typing included class I and class II loci at four-digit resolution. The number of typed donors differed by locus: about 620-640 for A, B, C, DRB1 and DQB1; approximately 530 for DQA1; approximately 600 for DPA1; and some 430 for DPB1. Because of strong linkage in the cohort, roughly five DR-DQ haplotypes were treated as single units for association and clustering. Across approximately 400 genotyped donors of the cohort, an average of roughly 230,000 unique TCR beta nucleotide sequences per donor were sequenced, and 15% to 20% of those sequences were non-productive.

Study-wide conclusions, independent of this receptor: The study gave a list of roughly 150 TCR beta chains associated with cytomegalovirus. In a later analysis, HLA-associated TCR beta chains were found to be more clonally expanded and to have lower generation probabilities than equally common non-associated chains. About 17 rarely observed V segments, including chromosome 9 orphons, were excluded from the earlier analysis of approximately 500 of the donors because counts were too low. V-gene and J-gene trimming of TCR beta chains was associated with a missense DCLRE1C variant in a later genetic analysis, and the association was replicated in an independent cohort. Most TCR sequences were seen in very few donors, while some public TCRs were found in many individuals. HLA typing was unavailable for some donors at each locus, so association tests used only the typed subset. The cohort was sequenced for TCR beta chains only, and without alpha or paired-chain data the features that could be detected were limited. A group of highly shared sequence variants was considered likely to be a technical artifact of the sequencing pipeline. A further reported finding was that TCR beta sequences accurately predicted the HLA-A and HLA-B alleles for most subjects in the first cohort. In an earlier analysis of about 550 of the donors, most TCR beta V segments were observed in productive rearrangements about 87% or about 30% of the time, broadly matching IMGT annotations. Correlated functional status among segregating V segments might reflect linkage disequilibrium, but an unknown experimental factor could not be ruled out. A few of the identified cytomegalovirus-associated TCR beta chains were confirmed in vitro to be specific for cytomegalovirus antigens. The 87-base-pair reads could not distinguish some IMGT-functional V segments, including TRBV6-2 and TRBV6-3, so those segments were excluded. In a later genetic analysis, fewer N-insertions in productive TCRs were reported among donors in an Asian-associated ancestry cluster than the roughly 700-donor mean. Cytomegalovirus status was reported to be diagnosed by the classifier with high specificity and sensitivity in both the original and validation cohorts. In a later analysis, the rate of TCR association differed among HLA loci, with DRB1 alleles having the most associated TCRs and HLA-C alleles having the fewest. According to the authors, the approach could potentially be generalized to other disease states and immunological phenotypes. Specific HLA alleles were associated with 15,000 to 20,000 TCR beta sequences at a false discovery rate of 0.05 in a later analysis. Several of the top co-occurrence clusters appeared to be linked to parvovirus B19, influenza, CMV and Epstein-Barr virus, according to a later analysis. In a later analysis, most CMV-associated TCR beta chains were found to appear HLA-restricted, with HLA associations seemingly driven largely by CMV exposure. When HLA alleles, especially DR and DQ, strongly co-occurred, TCR associations were difficult to assign to individual alleles. CMV serostatus was the only immune exposure information available for the cohort. Sequencing depth was assumed to be roughly uniform across donors in the presence/absence analyses, though that assumption may not hold.

This clone was counted between two and nine times. Its antigen is still unknown. No quality values exist for individual bases; no much larger clone is one base distant. Counted from cysteine to phenylalanine, this CDR3 has 13 amino acids. Only the CDR3 DNA is retained, 39 bases long and in frame from the first base. Via the germline V gene, CDR1 is SGHDT and CDR2 YYEEEE. Between the V and J ends, shortened by 2 bases and 5 bases respectively, the junction contains 10 bases. The cohort consisted of approximately 690 healthy bone marrow donors. At the time of sampling, all cohort members were nominally healthy, though unrecorded immune exposures were likely present. The donor tested CMV seronegative and was one of the 352 seronegative cohort members. A peripheral blood sample was provided by each donor, and peripheral blood mononuclear cells were used for TCR beta sequencing. The Qiagen DNeasy Blood Extraction Kit was used to extract genomic DNA from the blood cell samples.

Receptors were amplified or captured by the immunoSEQ multiplex PCR assay. For the multiplex PCR, a mixture combining 60 forward primers for TCR Vbeta segments and 13 reverse primers for TCR Jbeta segments was used. A multiplex PCR assay on genomic DNA amplified the CDR3 region of rearranged TCR beta genes. The amplified TCR beta libraries were sequenced on the Illumina HiSeq System as 87-base-pair reads. The source study handled its data this way. In a later analysis, 77 million or so unique TCR beta chains were counted across the approximately 620 repertoires, and about 9.9 million of these chains were shared by at least two donors. Raw reads were error-corrected and collapsed into unique sequences by a nearest-neighbor algorithm in which closely related sequences were merged to remove PCR and sequencing errors. Alignment of CDR3 sequences to IMGT reference sequences was used to assign V, D and J gene segments. Each retained sequence needed at least a six-nucleotide match to both a V gene segment and a J gene segment. Rearrangements were called productive when the CDR3 lacked stop codons and stayed in frame with V and J; all others were non-productive. Following IMGT convention, CDR3 was defined as the stretch from the second conserved V-encoded cysteine to the conserved J-encoded phenylalanine. Sequences without an unambiguous match to a single V gene segment were excluded from the earlier analysis of almost 600 of the donors. In an earlier analysis of more than 500 of the donors, a V segment was called functional when productive rearrangements were above 56.7%, and segregating when the standard deviation between donors exceeded 5%. A statistical classification framework was built to diagnose cytomegalovirus status from the catalog of TCR beta chain sequences. A later analysis assigned V and J genes by comparing TCR nucleotide sequences with IMGT/GENE-DB human TR gene sequences. A later analysis assigned CDR3 sequences and most-parsimonious VDJ recombination scenarios with the TCRdist pipeline. In a later analysis, every TCR beta chain was defined by the combination of its CDR3 amino acid sequence and its V-gene family, and reads without a unique V-gene family were dropped. To address suspected cross-contamination and a sequencing artifact, a later analysis removed around 590 highly shared, low-generation-probability nucleotide sequences. In a later analysis, a clonal expansion index was calculated for each public chain from normalized within-repertoire ranks of inferred template counts. A later analysis computed generation probabilities with a VDJ recombination model fitted to out-of-frame rearrangements, and checked the results against IGoR. Hypergeometric tests were used in a later analysis to score TCR-TCR, TCR-HLA and TCR-CMV co-occurrence, with a repertoire-size bias correction applied to the TCR pairs. A later analysis estimated false discovery rates by permuting HLA or CMV assignments 20 times. In a later analysis, co-occurring TCRs were grouped using DBSCAN, with TCRdist sequence similarity added in when clustering inside HLA-allele-positive subsets. Repertoires with fewer than 30,000 or more than 120,000 public chains were left out of co-occurrence clustering, as were a handful of repertoires with anomalous nucleotide sharing. TCRdb mirrors the immuneACCESS table, restricted to in-frame sequences. Some clones are absent from its copies; in checked studies, under half trace to an unresolved V gene, and the reason for the others is unknown. V and J calls and clone size are copied from that table; D and trimming were computed from the DNA. This sample comprises about 210,000 clones, nearly 80% of them detected only once. The ten most abundant clones make up approximately 2% of the sample.

This TCR came from a male donor in good health and CMV-seronegative. The chain joins TRBV5-6 to TRBJ1-1; TRBD1 is perhaps the D gene, given 5 matching bases. The specimen sequenced was PBMCs. The nucleotides are TGTGCCAGCAGCTTAGGGGTCGGGACTGAAGCTTTCTTT. Its translation reads: CASSLGVGTEAFF.